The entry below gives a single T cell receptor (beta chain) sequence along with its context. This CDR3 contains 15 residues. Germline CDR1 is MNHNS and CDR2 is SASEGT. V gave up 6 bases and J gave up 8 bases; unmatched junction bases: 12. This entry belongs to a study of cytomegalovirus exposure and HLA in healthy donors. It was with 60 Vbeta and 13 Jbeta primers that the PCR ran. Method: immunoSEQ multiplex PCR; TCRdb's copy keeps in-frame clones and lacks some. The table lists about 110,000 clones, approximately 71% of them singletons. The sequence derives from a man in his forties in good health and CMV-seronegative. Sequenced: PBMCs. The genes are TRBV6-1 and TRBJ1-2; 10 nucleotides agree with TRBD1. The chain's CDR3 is CASRETTGGRGGYTF. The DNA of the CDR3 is TGTGCCAGCAGAGAGACGACAGGGGGCCGGGGGGGCTACACCTTC.